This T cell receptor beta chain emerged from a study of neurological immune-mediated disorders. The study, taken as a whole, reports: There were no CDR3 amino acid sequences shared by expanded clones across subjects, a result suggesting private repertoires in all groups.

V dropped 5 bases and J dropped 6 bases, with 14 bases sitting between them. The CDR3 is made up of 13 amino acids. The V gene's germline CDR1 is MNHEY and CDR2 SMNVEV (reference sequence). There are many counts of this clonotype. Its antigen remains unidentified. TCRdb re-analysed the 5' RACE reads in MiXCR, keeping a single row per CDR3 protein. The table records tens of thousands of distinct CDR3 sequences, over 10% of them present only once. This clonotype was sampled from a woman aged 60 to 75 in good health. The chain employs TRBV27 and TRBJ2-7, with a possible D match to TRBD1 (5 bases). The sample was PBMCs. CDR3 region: CASSRPGRGEQYF. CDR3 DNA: TGTGCCAGCAGTCGGCCAGGAAGGGGCGAGCAGTACTTC.